This T cell receptor beta chain was recorded in a study of cytomegalovirus exposure and HLA in healthy donors. Findings and caveats of the study: In a later analysis, TCR beta V- and J-gene trimming showed a link to a missense DCLRE1C variant.

As concerns this clone: The target antigen is unknown.

Germline values: CDR1 SGHRS, CDR2 YFSETQ. This CDR3 is built from 14 residues. PCR was performed using 60 Vbeta and 13 Jbeta primers. TCRdb's copy holds only in-frame clones and misses some; the assay was immunoSEQ multiplex PCR. The sample lists under 200,000 clones, about 83% occurring once. The TCR originated in a woman aged 30 to 39 in good health and CMV-seronegative. The specimen sequenced was PBMCs. This rearrangement joins TRBV5-1 to TRBJ2-5; 12 nucleotides match TRBD1. The DNA end is more similar to TRBJ2-7, so the J call may be wrong. CDR3 residues: CASSLGTGGVEQYF. As DNA, the CDR3 is TGCGCCAGCAGCCTCGGGACAGGGGGCGTCGAGCAGTACTTC.